The present TCR beta chain was sequenced within a study of neurological immune-mediated disorders. Study-level background: A relapsing-remitting course was seen in about 90% of the 34 multiple sclerosis patients and a secondary progressive course in 3. Findings of the study overall: CDR3 amino acid sequences of expanded clones were not shared across subjects, a result suggesting private repertoires in all groups. Phylogenetic grouping assigned the repertoires of 18 of 34 multiple sclerosis patients to a single related-CDR3 cluster, representing a possible signature.

By 5'RACE with 10-nucleotide random UMIs, the cDNA was made. TCRdb re-called the 5' RACE reads with MiXCR, one entry per CDR3 protein. The profile shows more than 50,000 distinct CDR3 sequences, 4% to 6% of them singletons. This clonotype was seen ten or more times. Antigen specificity is unknown. The CDR3 is 13 amino acids. V shed 5 bases, J shed 7 bases, and the junction held 7 bases outside the gene matches. Germline CDR1 DFQATT, CDR2 SNEGSKA (reference sequence). What was sequenced was PBMCs. This sequence joins TRBV20-1 and TRBJ2-7; 11 bases match TRBD1. This TCR was recovered from a woman between 25 and 40 years old with multiple sclerosis. CDR3 sequence: CSAYGQGAWEQYF. The CDR3 DNA reads TGCAGTGCTTACGGACAGGGGGCGTGGGAGCAGTACTTC.